The 20 T cell receptor beta chains below come from one sample, sequenced in a study of shared clonotypes between healthy human individuals. The assay was immunoSEQ multiplex PCR, and TCRdb's table has in-frame clones only and misses some. This table has roughly 700,000 clones, under 80% appearing once. Sequencing input: memory CD4+ T cells sorted from blood. Noted subset: CD45RA-negative fraction. The receptors were sampled from a woman aged 25 to 39 in good health.

This clone was detected only once. This rearrangement joins TRBV28 to TRBJ2-3, with D possibly TRBD2 on 5 matching bases. The CDR3 contains 14 residues. The V gene's germline CDR1 is MDHEN and CDR2 SYDVKM. The V end lost 5 bases, the J end lost 4 bases, and 13 bases lay between the germline ends. The CDR3 DNA sequence: TGTGCCAGCAGTCCCGAGAGGAGGTCAGATACGCAGTATTTT. It encodes CASSPERRSDTQYF.

The gene calls are TRBV9 and TRBJ2-3, with TRBD2 matching over 12 bases. This CDR3 has 16 residues. The germline V gene has CDR1 SGDLS and CDR2 YYNGEE. Trimming took 0 bases from V and 6 from J; bases not matched to a gene: 5. As DNA, the CDR3 is TGTGCCAGCAGCGTAGACAGACTAGCGGGAGCGGATACGCAGTATTTT. This translates into CASSVDRLAGADTQYF. The full variable domain, completed using reference TRBV9 and TRBJ2-3, is DSGVTQTPKHLITATGQRVTLRCSPRSGDLSVYWYQQSLDQGLQFLIQYYNGEERAKGNILERFSAQQFPDLHSELNLSSLELGDSALYFCASSVDRLAGADTQYFGPGTRLTVL.

The chain links TRBV13 to TRBJ2-7; TRBD1 aligns across 10 bases. Per germline, CDR1 PRHDT and CDR2 FYEKMQ (reference sequence). The V and J ends lost 3 bases and 3 bases, in that order; junction bases with no gene match: 2. This CDR3 region has 14 residues. CDR3: CASSLGQGIYEQYF. The CDR3 DNA is TGTGCCAGCAGCTTGGGACAGGGGATCTACGAGCAGTACTTC. Full variable domain (rest looked up from reference TRBV13 and TRBJ2-7): AAGVIQSPRHLIKEKRETATLKCYPIPRHDTVYWYQQGPGQDPQFLISFYEKMQSDKGSIPDRFSAQQFSDYHSELNMSSLELGDSALYFCASSLGQGIYEQYFGPGTRLTVT.

This clone was detected many times. The gene calls are TRBV9 and TRBJ1-1; D call uncertain. V lost 6 bases and J 2 bases, leaving 5 bases between the germline ends. The CDR3 sequence is 11 residues long. Germline assignment: CDR1 SGDLS and CDR2 YYNGEE. CDR3 amino acids: CASIRNTEAFF. Written as DNA, the CDR3 is TGTGCCAGCATCCGTAACACTGAAGCTTTCTTT.

V and J are TRBV5-6 and TRBJ1-2, with 12 bases fitting TRBD1. The trim removed 3 bases at V and 2 bases at J, leaving 2 bases unmatched. The CDR3 extends over 15 amino acids. Germline V gene data show CDR1 as SGHDT and CDR2 as YYEEEE. The CDR3 loop is CASSWGTGGNYGYTF. DNA for the CDR3: TGTGCCAGCAGCTGGGGGACAGGGGGCAACTATGGCTACACCTTC. Supplemented by reference TRBV5-6 and TRBJ1-2, the full variable domain reads DAGVTQSPTHLIKTRGQQVTLRCSPKSGHDTVSWYQQALGQGPQFIFQYYEEEERQRGNFPDRFSGHQFPNYSSELNVNALLLGDSALYLCASSWGTGGNYGYTFGSGTRLTVV.

The genes are TRBV5-1 and TRBJ2-1; 12 nucleotides align to TRBD2. CDR3 length equals 16 residues. Germline V gene lookup returns CDR1 SGHRS and CDR2 YFSETQ. V lost 4 bases, J lost 8 bases, and 10 bases stayed unmatched. As DNA, the CDR3 is TGCGCCAGCAGCCATGGGACTAGCGGGCCCGGTTATGAGCAGTTCTTC. Amino acids: CASSHGTSGPGYEQFF.

This chain connects TRBV6-5 to TRBJ2-5; 11 bases fit TRBD1. Germline trimming cut 0 bases from V and 5 bases from J; bases unmatched to any gene: 2. Germline V lookup: CDR1 MNHEY, CDR2 SVGAGI. This CDR3 comprises 15 residues. The CDR3 sequence is CASSYSRDRGETQYF. The CDR3 bases are TGTGCCAGCAGTTACTCTAGGGACAGGGGGGAGACCCAGTACTTC.

The chain employs TRBV6-1 and TRBJ1-2; tentatively, D is TRBD1 (5 bases). The CDR3 extends over 15 amino acids. Between the trimmed V and J ends, which lost 0 bases and 5 bases, there was a span of 13 bases. Germline V lookup: CDR1 MNHNS, CDR2 SASEGT. CDR3 protein: CASSEARSGRYGYTF. As DNA, the CDR3 is TGTGCCAGCAGTGAAGCTAGGTCGGGGCGGTATGGCTACACCTTC.

The CDR3 is CASRERTGQGGYEQYF. In DNA, the CDR3 is TGTGCCAGCAGAGAGAGAACGGGACAGGGTGGGTACGAGCAGTACTTC. The chain carries TRBV2 and TRBJ2-7, with 9 nucleotides matching TRBD1. The CDR3 runs 16 residues. The J segment lost 4 bases and the V segment lost 6 bases, leaving 13 bases of the junction unmatched. Germline V CDR1 and CDR2: SNHLY, FYNNEI.

The chain joins TRBV5-4 to TRBJ1-2, with unresolved D. The CDR3 contains 15 residues. Trimming removed 3 bases from V and 4 bases from J, with 16 bases in between. Germline CDR1 and CDR2: SGHNT and YYREEE (reference sequence). The CDR3 region has the DNA TGTGCCAGCAGCTCAGATTCTCAGGTCGCCTATGGCTACACCTTC. It yields the protein CASSSDSQVAYGYTF.

Turning to this clone: The sample contains more than one DNA sequence encoding this CDR3. CDR3 sequence (DNA): TGCGCCAGCAGCTTGGAGCGGGGCACAGATACGCAGTATTTT. The encoded protein is CASSLERGTDTQYF. The chain employs TRBV5-1 and TRBJ2-3; the D gene is possibly TRBD2 (6 bases). The CDR3 covers 14 residues. Germline-derived CDR1 and CDR2 are SGHRS and YFSETQ. V lost 0 bases to trimming and J lost 1 base, with 6 bases between them. Supplemented by reference TRBV5-1 and TRBJ2-3, the full variable domain reads KAGVTQTPRYLIKTRGQQVTLSCSPISGHRSVSWYQQTPGQGLQFLFEYFSETQRNKGNFPGRFSGRQFSNSRSEMNVSTLELGDSALYLCASSLERGTDTQYFGPGTRLTVL.

Concerning this clone: Other nucleotide sequences in the sample specify the same CDR3. This chain connects TRBV28 to TRBJ1-5, with no clear D. V was clipped by 5 bases and J by 5 bases, with 4 bases between them. CDR3 length equals 11 residues. Germline-derived CDR1 and CDR2 are MDHEN and SYDVKM. CDR3 sequence: CASSLHQPQHF. In nucleotides, the CDR3 is TGTGCCAGCAGTCTACATCAGCCCCAGCATTTT.

This clone appeared once. The chain carries TRBV6-1 and TRBJ2-7, with a tentative D call TRBD1 (6 bases). Trimming stripped 3 bases from V and 3 bases from J, with 12 bases between. CDR3 length: 14 amino acids. CDR1 is MNHNS and CDR2 is SASEGT in the germline V gene. CDR3 protein: CASSDRGRGYEQYF. In DNA form, the CDR3 reads TGTGCCAGCAGTGATAGGGGCAGGGGCTACGAGCAGTACTTC.

The V gene is TRBV2, the J gene TRBJ1-3, with D hard to call. Germline V gives CDR1 SNHLY, CDR2 FYNNEI. CDR3 length: 15 amino acids. Trimming removed 3 bases at V and 0 bases at J, with 9 bases between. The CDR3 region has the DNA TGTGCCAGCAGTGATGGTTTGGGCTCTGGAAACACCATATATTTT. It is translated as CASSDGLGSGNTIYF.

Remarks on this clone: The junction departs from germline at one end; a sequencing error may be responsible. The V call is TRBV6-1, the J call TRBJ1-1; D is undetermined. Germline V lookup: CDR1 MNHNS, CDR2 SASEGT. The CDR3 loop spans 11 amino acids. CDR3 sequence: CASSVTETSLF. Here the CDR3 DNA reads TGTGCCAGCAGTGTTACTGAGACATCCTTGTTT.

The V gene is TRBV19, the J gene TRBJ2-1; the D gene is possibly TRBD1 (6 bases). CDR3 size: 15 residues. The V end lost 0 bases, the J end lost 4 bases, and 10 bases lay between the germline ends. CDR1 is LNHDA and CDR2 is SQIVND in the germline V gene (reference sequence). The CDR3 sequence: CASSIESTGYNEQFF. CDR3 DNA sequence: TGTGCCAGTAGTATAGAATCGACAGGTTACAATGAGCAGTTCTTC.

This rearrangement joins TRBV6-1 to TRBJ1-5; D is unclear. CDR3 length: 11 residues. The germline gives CDR1 MNHNS, CDR2 SASEGT. Trimming cost V 6 bases and J 6 bases, with 6 bases left between them. DNA for the CDR3: TGTGCCAGCAGCCTCTCTCAGCCCCAGCATTTT. This encodes CASSLSQPQHF.

This clone occurred a few times. This chain connects TRBV5-8 to TRBJ2-7, with 10 bases fitting TRBD2. V lost 2 bases to trimming and J lost 0 bases; unmatched junction nucleotides: 11. The V gene's germline CDR1 is SGHTS and CDR2 YDEGEE. The CDR3 runs to 18 residues. The CDR3 here is CASSLRSSGSPRSYEQYF. The CDR3 region has the DNA TGTGCCAGCAGCTTACGATCTAGCGGGAGCCCACGCTCCTACGAGCAGTACTTC. Combining the CDR3 with reference TRBV5-8 and TRBJ2-7 gives the whole variable domain EAGVTQSPTHLIKTRGQQATLRCSPISGHTSVYWYQQALGLGLQFLLWYDEGEERNRGNFPPRFSGRQFPNYSSELNVNALELEDSALYLCASSLRSSGSPRSYEQYFGPGTRLTVT.

This clone has just a few counts. The chain joins TRBV7-9 to TRBJ1-3; D might be TRBD1 (5 bases). The CDR3 runs 17 residues. Germline lookup yields CDR1 SEHNR and CDR2 FQNEAQ (reference sequence). V lost 5 bases, J lost 0 bases, and 17 bases lay in between. The CDR3 bases are TGTGCCAGCAGCCTGATGACCGCAGGGTTCTCTGGAAACACCATATATTTT. Translated: CASSLMTAGFSGNTIYF.

With respect to this clone: Other DNA sequences in the sample encode the same CDR3. The chain has TRBV28 and TRBJ1-5; D ambiguous. This CDR3 is built from 12 residues. V was trimmed by 8 bases and J by 0 bases, leaving 5 bases between them. The germline V gene encodes CDR1 MDHEN and CDR2 SYDVKM. CDR3: CASQDSNQPQHF. CDR3 DNA: TGTGCCAGCCAAGATAGCAATCAGCCCCAGCATTTT.